This TCR beta chain was sequenced in a study of T cell changes during pregnancy in multiple sclerosis. Germline CDR1 is SGHRS and CDR2 is YFSETQ. The germline V and J ends were trimmed by 2 bases and 4 bases, with 11 bases remaining between them. The CDR3 contains 14 residues. Measured with immunoSEQ multiplex PCR; TCRdb has only the in-frame clones, and not every one. There are around 36,000 clones in the sample; approximately 90% occur only once, and roughly 1.2% lies in the top ten. The receptor comes from a female donor with multiple sclerosis, enrolled in a pregnancy study. The starting material was peripheral blood, obtained before pregnancy. The chain joins TRBV5-1 to TRBJ2-3; TRBD2 is a possible D gene (6 bases). CDR3 DNA: TGCGCCAGCAGCTTCGGGCGGGAATCAGATACGCAGTATTTT. It codes for CASSFGRESDTQYF.